These 18 T cell receptor beta chains share one sample of origin, sequenced in a study of stem cell transplantation in POMP-related autoinflammatory disease. The table came from immunoSEQ multiplex PCR; TCRdb's copy has only in-frame clones and leaves some out. This table has roughly 6,500 clones, roughly four fifths appearing once. Sequenced: a CXCR5-defined cell subset from PBMCs. All receptors come from a human donor in good health.

The chain links TRBV6-1 to TRBJ1-6; no clear D gene. The CDR3 length is 16 residues. V was clipped by 1 base and J by 5 bases, with 12 bases between them. The germline V gene has CDR1 MNHNS and CDR2 SASEGT. CDR3 sequence: CASSEEGRRDNSPLHF. CDR3 DNA sequence: TGTGCCAGCAGTGAAGAAGGACGGCGAGATAATTCACCCCTCCACTTT.

This chain uses TRBV6-1 with TRBJ1-1; 8 bases are shared with TRBD1. The J segment lost 4 bases and the V segment lost 3 bases, leaving 10 bases of the junction unmatched. The CDR3 has 16 amino acids. Per germline, CDR1 MNHNS and CDR2 SASEGT. Here the CDR3 reads CASSDRGRGLFTEAFF. As DNA, the CDR3 is TGTGCCAGCAGTGACAGGGGGCGCGGATTATTCACTGAAGCTTTCTTT.

This clone was seen once. The CDR3 reads CAPGGGAGGNTIYF. The CDR3 bases are TGCGCCCCCGGGGGGGGCGCGGGTGGAAACACCATATATTTT. The rearrangement uses TRBV5-1 and TRBJ1-3; a possible D gene is TRBD1 (6 bases). Trimming left V 10 bases short and J 3 bases short, with 17 bases between. Germline-derived CDR1 and CDR2 are SGHRS and YFSETQ. The CDR3 sequence is 14 residues long.

V usage is TRBV5-1 and J usage is TRBJ2-7; 11 bases are a match to TRBD2. This CDR3 comprises 18 residues. With V trimmed by 0 bases and J by 6 bases, 14 bases remained unmatched. Germline V CDR1 and CDR2: SGHRS, YFSETQ. The CDR3 region has the DNA TGCGCCAGCAGCTTGGATGGGATAAGTAGCGGGGGGGCCCTCGAGCAGTACTTC. Amino acid sequence: CASSLDGISSGGALEQYF.

V and J are TRBV30 and TRBJ2-7; 7 positions match TRBD1. The CDR3 spans 12 residues. Germline CDR1 reads GTSNPN; CDR2 reads SVGIG (reference sequence). Germline trimming cut 4 bases from V and 1 base from J; bases unmatched to any gene: 1. This CDR3 is CAWNRGSYEQYF. CDR3 nucleotides: TGTGCCTGGAACAGGGGTTCCTACGAGCAGTACTTC.

The chain joins TRBV6-6 to TRBJ1-1; D may be TRBD1 (6 bases). The CDR3 sequence is 14 residues long. The germline gives CDR1 MNHNY, CDR2 SVGAGI (reference sequence). V gave up 5 bases and J gave up 4 bases, with 14 bases separating them. This CDR3 is CASSDNRGGTEAFF. The CDR3, as DNA: TGTGCCAGCAGTGACAATAGGGGGGGCACTGAAGCTTTCTTT.

The rearrangement uses TRBV2 and TRBJ2-1, with TRBD1 identical over 8 bases. CDR3 length: 13 residues. The trim removed 7 bases at V and 9 bases at J, leaving 8 bases unmatched. Germline CDR1 SNHLY, CDR2 FYNNEI. The CDR3 nucleotides read TGTGCCAGCAAGGCACAGGGGGGCGGTGAGCAGTTCTTC. Amino acid sequence: CASKAQGGGEQFF.

This clone was seen a few times. The genes are TRBV29-1 and TRBJ1-2; 7 bases map to TRBD1. The V gene's germline CDR1 is SQVTM and CDR2 ANQGSEA. Trimming removed 7 bases from V and 4 bases from J; junction bases left unmatched: 6. The CDR3 loop spans 12 amino acids. Here the CDR3 reads CSGRDSLYGYTF. The CDR3 nucleotides read TGCAGCGGCCGGGACAGCCTCTATGGCTACACCTTC.

This clone was seen once. The CDR3 DNA reads TGTGCCAGCAGCGCCTTACGACTCGGACAGTACCTTCAGTACTTC. Translated, it gives CASSALRLGQYLQYF. The chain has TRBV5-4 and TRBJ2-4; possibly TRBD1 for D (6 bases). Germline V CDR1 and CDR2: SGHNT, YYREEE (reference sequence). CDR3 size: 15 residues. Trimming shortened V by 4 bases and J by 11 bases, and 22 bases separated the two germline ends.

V usage is TRBV5-4 and J usage is TRBJ2-5, with TRBD2 as a possible D gene (7 bases). V lost 2 bases and J 1 base, leaving 12 bases between the germline ends. This CDR3 spans 15 amino acids. From germline, CDR1 is SGHNT and CDR2 YYREEE (reference sequence). CDR3 DNA: TGTGCCAGCAGCTTAGAACGGGGGGCCCAAGAGACCCAGTACTTC. This translates into CASSLERGAQETQYF.

The rearrangement joins TRBV19 to TRBJ1-2; D remains unclear. Trimming took off 7 bases at V and 1 base at J, with 4 bases between the two ends. In germline, CDR1 is LNHDA, CDR2 SQIVND (reference sequence). This CDR3 has 11 residues. The CDR3 spells CASTFNYGYTF. In DNA form, the CDR3 reads TGTGCCAGTACATTTAACTATGGCTACACCTTC.

The V call is TRBV7-2, the J call TRBJ2-2; 8 bases align to TRBD2. The germline gives CDR1 SGHTA, CDR2 FQGNSA. V was pared by 3 bases and J by 0 bases, with 3 bases of the junction left unmatched. The length of the CDR3 is 16 residues. CDR3 coding DNA: TGTGCCAGCAGCTTGGCGGGGGGCGCGAACACCGGGGAGCTGTTTTTT. It specifies CASSLAGGANTGELFF.

V is TRBV25-1 and J is TRBJ2-1; possible D gene TRBD2, 6 bases. Germline V gives CDR1 MGHDK, CDR2 SYGVNS. Between the trimmed V and J ends, which lost 1 base and 4 bases, there was a span of 17 bases. There are 17 residues in the CDR3. CDR3 sequence: CASSELGAGSYYNEQFF. The CDR3 region has the DNA TGTGCCAGCAGTGAATTAGGGGCGGGGTCCTATTACAATGAGCAGTTCTTC.

In its sample, this clone was seen a few times. This chain uses TRBV7-3 with TRBJ2-7; 8 bases map to TRBD1. V dropped 5 bases and J dropped 5; count of bases not matched to a gene: 11. The CDR3 loop spans 15 amino acids. CDR1 and CDR2 (germline): SGHTA, FQGTGA. This chain's CDR3 is CASSLRTGNRNEQYF. The CDR3 DNA reads as TGTGCCAGCAGCCTACGGACAGGGAATCGGAACGAGCAGTACTTC. The variable domain in full, with the rest retrieved from reference TRBV7-3 and TRBJ2-7, is GAGVSQTPSNKVTEKGKYVELRCDPISGHTALYWYRQSLGQGPEFLIYFQGTGAADDSGLPNDRFFAVRPEGSVSTLKIQRTERGDSAVYLCASSLRTGNRNEQYFGPGTRLTVT.

V usage is TRBV5-1 and J usage is TRBJ1-2, with 8 bases matching TRBD1. The V gene end was trimmed by 2 bases and the J gene end by 7 bases; junction bases not matched to a gene: 1. Per the germline V gene, CDR1 is SGHRS and CDR2 is YFSETQ. The CDR3 length is 12 residues. The CDR3: CASSLGQGGYTF. The CDR3 region has the DNA TGCGCCAGCAGCTTAGGACAGGGTGGCTACACCTTC.

This rearrangement joins TRBV29-1 to TRBJ1-2; D gene ambiguous. The CDR3 length is 12 residues. V lost 6 bases to trimming and J lost 1 base, with 9 bases between them. The germline gives CDR1 SQVTM, CDR2 ANQGSEA. Written as DNA, the CDR3 is TGCAGCGTCCTAATCGATAACTATGGCTACACCTTC. Amino acids: CSVLIDNYGYTF.

The chain carries TRBV10-3 and TRBJ1-6, with TRBD1 as a possible D gene (5 bases). Germline V CDR1 and CDR2: ENHRY, SYGVKD. CDR3 length equals 15 residues. V was trimmed by 2 bases and J by 7 bases, leaving 12 bases between them. The CDR3: CAISELGQLNSPLHF. Here the CDR3 DNA reads TGTGCCATCAGTGAGCTCGGACAATTAAATTCACCCCTCCACTTT.

This clone was found a few times. The V gene is TRBV5-4, the J gene TRBJ2-7; tentatively, D is TRBD1 or TRBD2 (5 bases each). This CDR3 spans 14 amino acids. Deletions cut 4 bases from V and 7 bases from J, with 18 bases between. The germline V gene has CDR1 SGHNT and CDR2 YYREEE (reference sequence). The CDR3 loop reads CASSQAGTRREQYF. The CDR3 DNA sequence: TGTGCCAGCAGCCAGGCCGGGACCCGCCGGGAGCAGTACTTC.